This T cell receptor (beta chain) comes out of a study of T cell responses to AZD1222 COVID-19 vaccine. Findings and caveats of the study: Regions 160-218 and 743-854 held dominance among vaccine-associated CD4 TCRs, which spanned spike. With two AZD1222 doses given, Spike-specific TCR breadth and depth both rose.

CDR1 SEHNR and CDR2 FQNEAQ come from the germline V gene (reference sequence). V was trimmed by 5 bases and J by 0 bases, leaving 11 bases between them. This CDR3 is 15 amino acids long. As regards this clone: Its target is not known.

The table came from immunoSEQ multiplex PCR; TCRdb's copy has only in-frame clones and leaves some out. The table has approximately 120,000 clones, more than 80% seen once; the top ten hold around 4%. This receptor was identified in an adult in good health. The chain is built from TRBV7-9 and TRBJ2-1; D might be TRBD1 or TRBD2, each matching 5 bases. Sequenced here: peripheral blood, sampled on day 0 of AZD1222 vaccination. CDR3 bases: TGTGCCAGCAGCGGGACGTCCAGCTCCTACAATGAGCAGTTCTTC. It specifies CASSGTSSSYNEQFF.